The 9 T cell receptor beta chains below all came from one sample that was sequenced in a study of blood T cell repertoires in COVID-19. This table comes from immunoSEQ multiplex PCR, and its TCRdb copy is limited to in-frame clones, with some not included. The table has over 65,000 clones, approximately 86% seen once. Sequencing input: peripheral blood. Receptor source: a human donor in a cohort sampled during active COVID-19.

Comment on this clone: One junction end disagrees with the germline gene, perhaps due to a read error. The chain links TRBV10-3 to TRBJ1-5; D ambiguous. CDR1 is ENHRY and CDR2 is SYGVKD in the germline V gene. The CDR3 totals 13 residues. In DNA, the CDR3 is TGTGCCATCAGTGAGGGCGGGGATCAGTCCCAGCATTTT. Its translation: CAISEGGDQSQHF.

The chain joins TRBV6-5 to TRBJ1-1; 8 nucleotides line up with TRBD1. This CDR3 comprises 14 residues. The J segment lost 6 bases and the V segment lost 0 bases, leaving 3 bases of the junction unmatched. Per the germline V gene, CDR1 is MNHEY and CDR2 is SVGAGI. The CDR3 DNA reads TGTGCCAGCAGTTACTCGACAGGGGTGGCTGAAGCTTTCTTT. Translating it yields CASSYSTGVAEAFF.

The rearrangement joins TRBV18 to TRBJ2-5, with 7 bases aligning to TRBD1. This CDR3 spans 18 amino acids. V lost 3 bases, J lost 2 bases, and 15 bases stayed unmatched. Germline loops: CDR1 KGHSH, CDR2 LQKENI. This CDR3 reads CASSPPTGPKSGQETQYF. The DNA of the CDR3 is TGTGCCAGCTCACCCCCGACAGGGCCCAAGTCTGGGCAAGAGACCCAGTACTTC.

The chain links TRBV5-4 to TRBJ2-3; D is uncertain. The CDR3 is 13 residues long. Germline V gene lookup returns CDR1 SGHNT and CDR2 YYREEE (reference sequence). V gave up 4 bases and J gave up 3 bases, with 9 bases separating them. CDR3 loop: CASSPAVTDTQYF. The CDR3, as DNA: TGTGCCAGCAGCCCGGCGGTAACAGATACGCAGTATTTT.

The chain is built from TRBV7-2 and TRBJ2-3; 8 bases map to TRBD2. CDR1 is SGHTA, CDR2 FQGNSA, per germline. This CDR3 comprises 18 residues. Trimming removed 0 bases from V and 1 base from J; junction bases left unmatched: 9. The CDR3 region has the DNA TGTGCCAGCAGCTTAGCACTTCGGCGGGGGGCCCGCACAGATACGCAGTATTTT. It encodes CASSLALRRGARTDTQYF.

The chain recombines TRBV5-8 with TRBJ1-2, with D possibly being TRBD1 (5 bases). Germline loops: CDR1 SGHTS, CDR2 YDEGEE. The CDR3 sequence is 14 residues long. V lost 5 bases and J 0 bases, leaving 11 bases between the germline ends. As DNA, the CDR3 is TGTGCCAGCAGTCGGGACTATACTAACTATGGCTACACCTTC. As protein: CASSRDYTNYGYTF. Full variable domain (rest looked up from reference TRBV5-8 and TRBJ1-2): EAGVTQSPTHLIKTRGQQATLRCSPISGHTSVYWYQQALGLGLQFLLWYDEGEERNRGNFPPRFSGRQFPNYSSELNVNALELEDSALYLCASSRDYTNYGYTFGSGTRLTVV.

This clone has just one count. V gene TRBV10-3 combines with J gene TRBJ1-1; D ambiguous. Germline lookup yields CDR1 ENHRY and CDR2 SYGVKD. V lost 5 bases to trimming and J lost 0 bases, with 13 bases between them. The CDR3 is 15 amino acids. The CDR3 bases are TGTGCCATCAGTCAAAGCGGGGTCTTGAACACTGAAGCTTTCTTT. Protein: CAISQSGVLNTEAFF.

The V call is TRBV21-1, the J call TRBJ2-5; the listed D gene, TRBD2, was not tested against the DNA. TRBV21-1 is deemed a pseudogene. CDR3 length equals 10 residues. This CDR3 is CASSPETQYF. CDR3 DNA: TGTGCCAGCAGCCCGGAGACCCAGTACTTC.

This clone was counted a single time. Here the CDR3 DNA reads TGTGCCAGCAGTTCCCCAGGGGTGGGCTACGAGCAGTACTTC. It encodes CASSSPGVGYEQYF. V gene TRBV6-5 combines with J gene TRBJ2-7; D might be TRBD1 (6 bases). Germline CDR1 and CDR2: MNHEY and SVGAGI. The V and J ends lost 4 bases and 3 bases respectively, with 13 bases between them. The CDR3 has 14 amino acids.